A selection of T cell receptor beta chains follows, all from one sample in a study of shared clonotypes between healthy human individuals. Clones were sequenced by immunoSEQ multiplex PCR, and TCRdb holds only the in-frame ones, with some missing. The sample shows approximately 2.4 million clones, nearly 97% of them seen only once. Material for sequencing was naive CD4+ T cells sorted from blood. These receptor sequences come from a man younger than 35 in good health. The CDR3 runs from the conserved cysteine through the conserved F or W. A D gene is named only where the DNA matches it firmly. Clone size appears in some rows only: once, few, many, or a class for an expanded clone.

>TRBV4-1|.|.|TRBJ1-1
CASSHPAANTEAFF
TGCGCCAGCAGTCACCCGGCAGCGAACACTGAAGCTTTCTTT
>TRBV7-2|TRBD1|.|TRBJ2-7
CASSSIGQVYEQYF
TGTGCCAGCAGCTCGATTGGACAGGTCTACGAGCAGTACTTC
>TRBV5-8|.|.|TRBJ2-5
CASSERGERLRETQYF
TGTGCCAGCAGCGAGAGGGGCGAACGGTTACGAGAGACCCAGTACTTC
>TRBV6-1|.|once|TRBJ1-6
CASSEAFFNSPLHF
TGTGCCAGCAGTGAAGCGTTCTTTAATTCACCCCTCCACTTT
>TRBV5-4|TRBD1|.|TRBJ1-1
CASSLEPGTGGRNTEAFF
TGTGCCAGCAGCTTGGAACCCGGGACAGGGGGCCGGAACACTGAAGCTTTCTTT
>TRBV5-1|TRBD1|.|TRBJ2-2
CASRTGVTGELFF
TGCGCCAGCCGGACAGGGGTAACCGGGGAGCTGTTTTTT
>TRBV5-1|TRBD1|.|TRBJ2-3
CASSPDRVTDTQYF
TGCGCCAGCAGCCCGGACAGGGTAACTGATACGCAGTATTTT
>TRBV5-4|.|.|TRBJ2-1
CASRRGEATFYNEQFF
TGTGCCAGCCGACGAGGCGAGGCTACCTTCTACAATGAGCAGTTCTTC
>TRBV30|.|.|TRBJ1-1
CAWSGGGTEAFF
TGTGCCTGGAGTGGGGGGGGCACTGAAGCTTTCTTT
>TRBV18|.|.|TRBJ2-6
CASLLGGANVLTF
TGTGCCAGCCTCTTGGGAGGGGCCAACGTCCTGACTTTC
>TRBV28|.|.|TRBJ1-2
CASLVSLGRSGEDYGYTF
TGTGCCAGCCTAGTTTCCCTCGGAAGGTCGGGGGAGGACTATGGCTACACCTTC
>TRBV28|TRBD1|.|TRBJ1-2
CASRAPGQDGYTF
TGTGCCAGCAGAGCCCCGGGACAGGATGGCTACACCTTC
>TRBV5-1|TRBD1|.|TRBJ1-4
CASSLGDRDNEKLFF
TGCGCCAGCAGCTTGGGGGACAGGGATAATGAAAAACTGTTTTTT
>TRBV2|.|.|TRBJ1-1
CASILQGPNTEAFF
TGTGCCAGCATCCTCCAGGGCCCGAACACTGAAGCTTTCTTT
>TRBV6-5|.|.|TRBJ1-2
CASSLPGYGYTF
TGTGCCAGCAGTTTACCAGGGTATGGCTACACCTTC
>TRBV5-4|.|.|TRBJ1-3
CASSLGGITDWNTIYF
TGTGCCAGCAGCCTAGGGGGGATAACGGATTGGAACACCATATATTTT
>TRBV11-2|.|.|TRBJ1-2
CASSRRGSYGYTF
TGTGCCAGCAGCCGTCGTGGATCCTATGGCTACACCTTC
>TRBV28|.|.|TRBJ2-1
CASRLANNEQFF
TGTGCCAGCCGCTTAGCGAACAATGAGCAGTTCTTC
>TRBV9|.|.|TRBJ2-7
CASSVGSYYEQYF
TGTGCCAGCAGCGTAGGGTCGTATTACGAGCAGTACTTC
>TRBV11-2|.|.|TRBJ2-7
CASRQFSGLNSYEQYF
TGTGCCAGCCGCCAATTTTCGGGCTTAAACTCCTACGAGCAGTACTTC
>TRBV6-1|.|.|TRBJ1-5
CASSAPWRVGDARRPQHF
TGTGCCAGCAGTGCTCCGTGGAGGGTGGGGGATGCCCGGCGGCCCCAGCATTTT
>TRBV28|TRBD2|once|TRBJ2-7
CASSLPRAGGLDEQYF
TGTGCCAGCAGTCTCCCTCGGGCGGGGGGGCTGGACGAGCAGTACTTC
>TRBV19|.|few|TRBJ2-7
CASSVGSFYEQYF
TGTGCCAGTAGTGTTGGGAGTTTTTACGAGCAGTACTTC
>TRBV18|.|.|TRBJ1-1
CASSPREGEAFF
TGTGCCAGCTCACCCCGGGAGGGTGAAGCTTTCTTT
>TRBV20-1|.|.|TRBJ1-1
CSAPETMSAFF
TGCAGTGCTCCGGAAACCATGAGCGCTTTCTTT
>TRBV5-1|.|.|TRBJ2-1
CASSLVRGSEQFF
TGCGCCAGCAGCTTGGTAAGGGGAAGTGAGCAGTTCTTC
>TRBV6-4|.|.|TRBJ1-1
CASSGQAGNTEAFF
TGTGCCAGCAGTGGTCAAGCAGGGAACACTGAAGCTTTCTTT
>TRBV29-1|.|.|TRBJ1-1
CSVDGQTNTEAFF
TGCAGCGTTGATGGGCAGACGAACACTGAAGCTTTCTTT
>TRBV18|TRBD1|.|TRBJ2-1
CASSPQRDRANEQFF
TGTGCCAGCTCACCGCAGCGGGACAGGGCGAATGAGCAGTTCTTC
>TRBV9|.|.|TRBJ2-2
CASSVGLLAVRSELFF
TGTGCCAGCAGCGTAGGTCTGCTAGCAGTGAGGTCGGAGCTGTTTTTT